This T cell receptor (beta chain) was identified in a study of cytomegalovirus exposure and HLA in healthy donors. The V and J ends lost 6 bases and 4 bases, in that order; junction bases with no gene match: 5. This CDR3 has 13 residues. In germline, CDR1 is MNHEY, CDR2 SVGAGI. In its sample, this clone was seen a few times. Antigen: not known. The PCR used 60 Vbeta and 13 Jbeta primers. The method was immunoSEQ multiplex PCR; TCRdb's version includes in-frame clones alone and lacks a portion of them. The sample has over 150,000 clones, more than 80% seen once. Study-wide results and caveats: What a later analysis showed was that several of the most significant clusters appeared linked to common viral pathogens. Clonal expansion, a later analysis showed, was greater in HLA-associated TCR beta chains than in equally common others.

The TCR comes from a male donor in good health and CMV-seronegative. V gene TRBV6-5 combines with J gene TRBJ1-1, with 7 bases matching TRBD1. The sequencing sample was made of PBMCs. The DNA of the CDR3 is TGTGCCAGCAGACAGGGGTGGGGCACTGAAGCTTTCTTT. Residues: CASRQGWGTEAFF.